The T cell receptor (beta chain) described here comes from a study of T cell responses to AZD1222 COVID-19 vaccine. Study-level results: In a largely white British group with more females than males, clonal diversity was possibly underestimated. Nearly half of spike-specific TCRs reportedly go after variant regions that carry no mutations.

Of note for this clone: What it recognizes is unknown.

CDR3 length: 15 amino acids. The assay was immunoSEQ multiplex PCR, and TCRdb's table has in-frame clones only and misses some. The sample consists of 150,000 to 180,000 clones, 90% of them appearing once. This specimen was peripheral blood, taken on day 0 of AZD1222 vaccination. J is TRBJ2-3 and V is TRBV1; TRBD1 is the table's D call and was not checked against the DNA. TRBV1 is shown as a pseudogene. The source is an adult in good health. CDR3 sequence: CTSSQESRRTDTQYF. The DNA for the CDR3 is TGCACCAGCAGCCAAGAAAGCAGGCGCACAGATACGCAGTATTTT.